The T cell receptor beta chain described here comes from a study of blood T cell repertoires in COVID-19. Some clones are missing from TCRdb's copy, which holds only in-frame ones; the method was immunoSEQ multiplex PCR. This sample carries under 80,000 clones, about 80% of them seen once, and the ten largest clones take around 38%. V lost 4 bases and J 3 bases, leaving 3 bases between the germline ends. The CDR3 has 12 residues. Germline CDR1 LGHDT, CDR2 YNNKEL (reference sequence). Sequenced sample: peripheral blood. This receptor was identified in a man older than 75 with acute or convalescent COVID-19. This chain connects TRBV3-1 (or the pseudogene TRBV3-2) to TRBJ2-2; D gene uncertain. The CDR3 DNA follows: TGTGCCAGCAGCCCATACACCGGGGAGCTGTTTTTT. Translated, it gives CASSPYTGELFF.